Following are 10 T cell receptor beta chains from one sample sequenced in a study of OX40 agonist ivuxolimab in advanced cancers. Profiling relied on immunoSEQ multiplex PCR, and the TCRdb table lists in-frame clones only, not all of them. The sample has tens of thousands of clones; 75% to 95% are singletons. The sequenced sample was CD4+ or CD8+ T cells sorted from blood, obtained in a trial of the OX40 agonist ivuxolimab. These receptors all stem from an adult with an advanced solid tumor such as melanoma, head and neck, liver or kidney cancer.

V and J are TRBV15 and TRBJ1-1, with TRBD1 identical over 8 bases. The germline V gene encodes CDR1 LNHNV and CDR2 YYDKDF (reference sequence). After removal of 0 bases from V and 7 bases from J, the junction contained 10 bases not matched to a gene. CDR3 length equals 16 residues. CDR3 bases: TGTGCCACCAGCAGAGATATGGCAGGGGGCATGGTTGAAGCTTTCTTT. The encoded protein is CATSRDMAGGMVEAFF. Based on the CDR3 plus reference TRBV15 and TRBJ1-1, the full variable domain is DAMVIQNPRYQVTQFGKPVTLSCSQTLNHNVMYWYQQKSSQAPKLLFHYYDKDFNNEADTPDNFQSRRPNTSFCFLDIRSPGLGDTAMYLCATSRDMAGGMVEAFFGQGTRLTVV.

The V and J genes are TRBV7-6 and TRBJ2-2; D is uncertain. This CDR3 is built from 16 residues. The germline gives CDR1 SGHVS, CDR2 FNYEAQ. V was shortened by 1 base and J by 4 bases, with 13 bases between the two germline ends. Here the CDR3 DNA reads TGTGCCAGCAGCTTAGTCCACCGGTCGTCCACCGGGGAGCTGTTTTTT. Its translation: CASSLVHRSSTGELFF.

The chain recombines TRBV4-3 with TRBJ2-3, with D tentatively TRBD2 (7 bases). The CDR3 length is 12 residues. Germline V gene sequence: CDR1 LGHNA, CDR2 YSLEER. V gave up 3 bases and J gave up 15 bases, with 16 bases separating them. CDR3 DNA sequence: TGCGCCAGCAGCCACAGGGGCGGGGGCCTCTATTTT. It specifies CASSHRGGGLYF.

The chain links TRBV7-9 to TRBJ2-3; 12 nucleotides line up with TRBD1. The CDR3 extends over 18 amino acids. Unmatched junction bases numbered 9, after V lost 0 bases and J lost 5 bases. The germline CDR1 and CDR2 sequences are SEHNR and FQNEAQ (reference sequence). The chain's CDR3 is CASSLARAGTGGGDTQYF. The CDR3 DNA is TGTGCCAGCAGCTTAGCGCGAGCAGGGACAGGGGGCGGAGATACGCAGTATTTT.

This chain uses TRBV10-3 with TRBJ2-2, with D possibly TRBD2 on 6 matching bases. CDR1 and CDR2 (germline): ENHRY, SYGVKD. The CDR3 loop spans 17 amino acids. The V end was cut by 2 bases, the J end by 2 bases, with 15 bases between. The CDR3 sequence: CAISEPSGGTNTGELFF. CDR3 DNA: TGTGCCATCAGTGAGCCTTCCGGGGGAACTAACACCGGGGAGCTGTTTTTT.

This chain uses TRBV9 with TRBJ2-7, with TRBD2 as a possible D gene (7 bases). The CDR3 contains 16 residues. Trimming shortened V by 0 bases and J by 3 bases, and 16 bases separated the two germline ends. Per the germline V gene, CDR1 is SGDLS and CDR2 is YYNGEE. The CDR3 loop reads CASSVAGAGVGYEQYF. The DNA of the CDR3 is TGTGCCAGCAGCGTAGCGGGGGCGGGAGTAGGCTACGAGCAGTACTTC. Filled out from reference TRBV9 and TRBJ2-7, the complete variable domain reads DSGVTQTPKHLITATGQRVTLRCSPRSGDLSVYWYQQSLDQGLQFLIQYYNGEERAKGNILERFSAQQFPDLHSELNLSSLELGDSALYFCASSVAGAGVGYEQYFGPGTRLTVT.

The chain recombines TRBV28 with TRBJ1-1; the D gene is possibly TRBD1 (6 bases). Trimming removed 4 bases at V and 4 bases at J, with 16 bases between. The CDR3 is made up of 15 amino acids. CDR1 is MDHEN and CDR2 is SYDVKM in the germline V gene. CDR3 nucleotides: TGTGCCAGCAGTTCTCCAGGGGAAGGCGCCACTGAAGCTTTCTTT. It encodes CASSSPGEGATEAFF.

The chain recombines TRBV6-5 with TRBJ1-1; no clear D gene. The CDR3 is 14 residues long. In germline, CDR1 is MNHEY, CDR2 SVGAGI. Trimming removed 6 bases at V and 1 base at J, with 12 bases between. The CDR3 DNA reads as TGTGCCAGCAGGCCAACTAAGACGAACACTGAAGCTTTCTTT. It translates to CASRPTKTNTEAFF.

The chain couples TRBV28 to TRBJ2-7; 8 bases align to TRBD1. The CDR3 is made up of 13 amino acids. Germline CDR1 is MDHEN and CDR2 is SYDVKM. Trimming took 6 bases from V and 5 from J; bases not matched to a gene: 6. DNA of the CDR3: TGTGCCAGCAGGTCAGGGGGCTTCGACGAGCAGTACTTC. As protein: CASRSGGFDEQYF.

V gene TRBV5-6 combines with J gene TRBJ1-5; 8 bases are shared with TRBD1. CDR3 size: 15 residues. Looked up from germline, CDR1 is SGHDT and CDR2 is YYEEEE. With V trimmed by 3 bases and J by 6 bases, 8 bases remained unmatched. The chain's CDR3 is CASSSQGAYVQPQHF. The CDR3 region has the DNA TGTGCCAGCAGCTCCCAGGGGGCGTATGTTCAGCCCCAGCATTTT.